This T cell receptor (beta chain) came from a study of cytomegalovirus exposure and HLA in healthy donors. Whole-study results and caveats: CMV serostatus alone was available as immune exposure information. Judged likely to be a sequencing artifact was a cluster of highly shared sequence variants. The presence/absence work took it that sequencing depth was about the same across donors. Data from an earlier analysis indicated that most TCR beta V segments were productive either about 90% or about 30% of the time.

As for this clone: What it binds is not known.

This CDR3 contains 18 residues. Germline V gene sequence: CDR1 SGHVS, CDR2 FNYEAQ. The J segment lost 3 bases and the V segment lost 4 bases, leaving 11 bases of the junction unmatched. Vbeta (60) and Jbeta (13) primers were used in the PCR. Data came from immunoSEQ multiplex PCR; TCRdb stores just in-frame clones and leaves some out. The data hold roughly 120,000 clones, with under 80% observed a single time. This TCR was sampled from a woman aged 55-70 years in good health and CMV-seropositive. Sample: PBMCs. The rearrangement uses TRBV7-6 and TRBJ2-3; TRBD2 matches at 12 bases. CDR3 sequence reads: CASSYTTSGGARTDTQYF. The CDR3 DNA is TGTGCCAGCAGCTACACGACTAGCGGGGGCGCCCGGACAGATACGCAGTATTTT.